Shown below are 5 T cell receptor beta chains from a single sample sequenced in a study of cytomegalovirus exposure and HLA in healthy donors. A multiplex PCR was run with 60 Vbeta primers and 13 Jbeta primers. Only in-frame clones appear in the TCRdb table, and some are missing; sequencing was by immunoSEQ multiplex PCR. The sample shows over 30,000 clones, 70% to 90% of them seen only once. The sample comprised PBMCs. Source of these receptors: a woman in her 40s in good health and CMV-seropositive.

This clone was found a few times. This chain joins TRBV5-6 and TRBJ1-1; 7 positions agree with TRBD1. The length of the CDR3 is 14 residues. Germline V gives CDR1 SGHDT, CDR2 YYEEEE. Trimming at V came to 6 bases and at J to 1 base, leaving 6 bases not matched to a gene. The DNA for the CDR3 is TGTGCCAGCACCTGGACAGGAACGAACACTGAAGCTTTCTTT. This sequence encodes CASTWTGTNTEAFF.

CDR3 in amino acids: CASSLGDRAMNTEAFF. The CDR3 nucleotides are TGTGCCAGCAGCTTAGGTGACAGGGCCATGAACACTGAAGCTTTCTTT. The V and J genes are TRBV13 and TRBJ1-1; 7 nucleotides agree with TRBD1. Germline-derived CDR1 and CDR2 are PRHDT and FYEKMQ (reference sequence). Losses at the gene ends were 0 bases for V and 0 bases for J; bases not matched to a gene: 4. The CDR3 sequence is 16 residues long.

This clone was found a few times. V is TRBV4-1 and J is TRBJ1-1; no clear D. CDR3 length: 14 residues. Trimming shortened V by 1 base and J by 2 bases, and 8 bases separated the two germline ends. Germline V gene sequence: CDR1 MGHRA, CDR2 YSYEKL. The DNA for the CDR3 is TGCGCCAGCAGCCAAGGGCGGCTTAACACTGAAGCTTTCTTT. This translates into CASSQGRLNTEAFF.

This clone has just one count. The chain recombines TRBV7-2 with TRBJ2-1; 14 bases align to TRBD2. Losses at the gene ends were 1 base for V and 4 bases for J; bases not matched to a gene: 0. CDR3 length equals 16 residues. From germline, CDR1 is SGHTA and CDR2 FQGNSA. CDR3 coding DNA: TGTGCCAGCAGCTTAGGACTAGCGGGGGGGTACAATGAGCAGTTCTTC. It specifies CASSLGLAGGYNEQFF.

The chain employs TRBV18 and TRBJ1-4, with 10 bases fitting TRBD1. With V trimmed by 6 bases and J by 13 bases, 8 bases remained unmatched. Germline V gives CDR1 KGHSH, CDR2 LQKENI. This CDR3 is 13 amino acids long. The CDR3 nucleotides read TGTGCCAGCTCGTCCGGGACAGGGGAAGGACTGTTTTTT. Amino acids: CASSSGTGEGLFF.